Listed here are 18 T cell receptor beta chains from one sample, sequenced in a study of blood T cell repertoires in COVID-19. Sequencing used immunoSEQ multiplex PCR; TCRdb keeps in-frame clones, though not all of them. The table includes 300,000 to 400,000 clones, around 89% detected once. Sequencing input: PBMCs or T cells enriched from blood (not recorded which). The source is a woman aged 30 to 39 with acute COVID-19.

This clone was found once. J is TRBJ1-5 and V is TRBV20-1; D remains unclear. V was shortened by 3 bases and J by 12 bases, with 12 bases between the two germline ends. The CDR3 totals 11 residues. Germline values: CDR1 DFQATT, CDR2 SNEGSKA (reference sequence). For the CDR3, the DNA is TGCAGTGCTAGTGATAGGGAGTTCCAGCATTTT. As protein: CSASDREFQHF.

CDR3 loop: CASSAGGRNQPQHF. In nucleotides, the CDR3 is TGTGCCAGCAGCGCCGGGGGGCGCAATCAGCCCCAGCATTTT. V gene TRBV13 combines with J gene TRBJ1-5; weak D call: TRBD1 (6 bases). The CDR3 contains 14 residues. V lost 5 bases and J lost 2, with 10 bases in between. CDR1 is PRHDT, CDR2 FYEKMQ, per germline (reference sequence). The full variable domain, in which reference TRBV13 and TRBJ1-5 provide the parts outside the CDR3, is AAGVIQSPRHLIKEKRETATLKCYPIPRHDTVYWYQQGPGQDPQFLISFYEKMQSDKGSIPDRFSAQQFSDYHSELNMSSLELGDSALYFCASSAGGRNQPQHFGDGTRLSIL.

This chain joins TRBV27 and TRBJ2-3; D remains ambiguous. V shed 2 bases and J shed 4 bases, with 10 bases lying between them. The CDR3 sequence is 14 residues long. Germline CDR1 reads MNHEY; CDR2 reads SMNVEV (reference sequence). The DNA of the CDR3 is TGTGCCAGCAGTTTAATGGCCTTCGCAGATACGCAGTATTTT. Translating it yields CASSLMAFADTQYF.

The chain is built from TRBV5-1 and TRBJ2-1; 8 bases align to TRBD2. Germline V gives CDR1 SGHRS, CDR2 YFSETQ. The ends lost 4 bases at V and 6 bases at J; junction bases unmatched: 6. The CDR3 is made up of 14 amino acids. The CDR3 loop is CASSPQTSGNEQFF. The CDR3, as DNA: TGCGCCAGCAGCCCTCAAACTAGCGGCAATGAGCAGTTCTTC. The variable domain in full, with the rest retrieved from reference TRBV5-1 and TRBJ2-1, is KAGVTQTPRYLIKTRGQQVTLSCSPISGHRSVSWYQQTPGQGLQFLFEYFSETQRNKGNFPGRFSGRQFSNSRSEMNVSTLELGDSALYLCASSPQTSGNEQFFGPGTRLTVL.

This chain links TRBV5-4 with TRBJ2-7, with 8 nucleotides matching TRBD2. Germline CDR1 SGHNT, CDR2 YYREEE (reference sequence). The CDR3 has 13 residues. V was clipped by 7 bases and J by 10 bases; unmatched bases: 13. The CDR3 here is CASGIRGSGGQYF. CDR3 nucleotides: TGTGCCAGCGGCATACGGGGAAGCGGGGGACAGTACTTC.

The chain joins TRBV7-2 to TRBJ1-6; 8 nucleotides align to TRBD1. CDR3 length: 15 residues. Germline CDR1 is SGHTA and CDR2 is FQGNSA. V lost 5 bases and J lost 7; bases outside the gene matches: 7. CDR3 loop: CASSPTGAGNSPLHF. CDR3 coding DNA: TGTGCCAGCAGCCCGACAGGGGCAGGGAATTCACCCCTCCACTTT.

The rearrangement joins TRBV30 to TRBJ1-5, with TRBD1 matching 10 bases. Germline V gives CDR1 GTSNPN, CDR2 SVGIG (reference sequence). V shed 0 bases, J shed 3 bases, and the junction held 8 bases outside the gene matches. The CDR3 totals 17 residues. The CDR3 DNA reads as TGTGCCTGGAGTGTACGATCCGGGACAGGGGACAATCAGCCCCAGCATTTT. Translating gives CAWSVRSGTGDNQPQHF.

V gene TRBV5-1 combines with J gene TRBJ1-1; D may be TRBD1 (6 bases). Trimming cost V 2 bases and J 6 bases, with 14 bases left between them. Germline lookup yields CDR1 SGHRS and CDR2 YFSETQ. The CDR3 sequence is 14 residues long. CDR3 sequence: CASSLQGARAEAFF. In DNA form, the CDR3 reads TGCGCCAGCAGCTTACAGGGTGCTCGGGCTGAAGCTTTCTTT.

The gene calls are TRBV6-1 and TRBJ1-5; a weak D match, TRBD1 (6 bases). The CDR3 is 15 residues long. V was shortened by 4 bases and J by 3 bases, with 13 bases between the two germline ends. Germline V CDR1 and CDR2: MNHNS, SASEGT. The CDR3 here is CASSGAGQNNQPQHF. The CDR3 DNA follows: TGTGCCAGCAGTGGAGCCGGACAGAACAATCAGCCCCAGCATTTT.

The CDR3 coding sequence is TGTGCCAGCAGCTTCCAGATCACAGATACGCAGTATTTT. Translation gives CASSFQITDTQYF. The rearrangement links TRBV7-8 to TRBJ2-3, with no clear D. The V gene's germline CDR1 is SGHVS and CDR2 FQNEAQ. The CDR3 runs to 13 residues. Deletions cut 3 bases from V and 2 bases from J, with 6 bases between.

With respect to this clone: This sample includes further DNA sequences coding for the same CDR3. The genes are TRBV5-1 and TRBJ1-4, with 11 bases that match TRBD1. The CDR3 is 14 residues long. Germline assignment: CDR1 SGHRS and CDR2 YFSETQ. V gave up 2 bases and J gave up 7 bases; unmatched junction bases: 1. As DNA, the CDR3 is TGCGCCAGCAGCTTAGGGACAGGGGGTGAAAAACTGTTTTTT. Its translation is CASSLGTGGEKLFF.

J is TRBJ2-3 and V is TRBV7-3, with 8 bases identical to TRBD2. CDR1 SGHTA and CDR2 FQGTGA come from the germline V gene. J lost 1 base, V lost 5 bases, and 2 bases had no gene match. The CDR3 length is 14 residues. The CDR3 DNA sequence: TGTGCCAGCAGCACGGGGGGGGGCACAGATACGCAGTATTTT. It is translated as CASSTGGGTDTQYF.

The rearrangement uses TRBV29-1 and TRBJ1-2, with D possibly TRBD1 on 5 matching bases. CDR1 and CDR2 (germline): SQVTM, ANQGSEA. The CDR3 is 15 amino acids. Between the trimmed V and J ends, which lost 2 bases and 4 bases, there was a span of 17 bases. The CDR3 region is CSVEKGESPIYGYTF. CDR3 nucleotides: TGCAGCGTTGAAAAAGGGGAATCCCCCATCTATGGCTACACCTTC.

The chain links TRBV9 to TRBJ2-1; D remains ambiguous. Per the germline V gene, CDR1 is SGDLS and CDR2 is YYNGEE. The CDR3 has 13 amino acids. The V end lost 2 bases, the J end lost 7 bases, and 10 bases lay between the germline ends. CDR3 bases: TGTGCCAGCAGCGTTTCTAACCGGAATGAGCAGTTCTTC. Its translation: CASSVSNRNEQFF.

CDR3 DNA sequence: TGTGCCAGCAGCTTGGAGGGGGGGATGTACCTGAACACTGAAGCTTTCTTT. Translation: CASSLEGGMYLNTEAFF. The chain is built from TRBV5-6 and TRBJ1-1, with D possibly matching TRBD1 (6 bases). This CDR3 contains 17 residues. The ends were cut back, 0 bases at V and 0 bases at J, with 15 bases in the middle. CDR1 is SGHDT and CDR2 is YYEEEE in the germline V gene. Variable domain in full (rest from reference TRBV5-6 and TRBJ1-1): DAGVTQSPTHLIKTRGQQVTLRCSPKSGHDTVSWYQQALGQGPQFIFQYYEEEERQRGNFPDRFSGHQFPNYSSELNVNALLLGDSALYLCASSLEGGMYLNTEAFFGQGTRLTVV.

The rearrangement joins TRBV6-5 to TRBJ1-4; TRBD1 agrees at 8 bases. From germline, CDR1 is MNHEY and CDR2 SVGAGI. J gave up 2 bases and V 2 bases, and 1 base lay outside the gene matches. The CDR3 is 15 amino acids. The CDR3 region is CASSYTGGTNEKLFF. The DNA for the CDR3 is TGTGCCAGCAGTTACACAGGGGGGACTAATGAAAAACTGTTTTTT.

This chain connects TRBV3-1 (or the pseudogene TRBV3-2) to TRBJ1-6, with D perhaps TRBD1 (5 bases). Germline-derived CDR1 and CDR2 are LGHDT and YNNKEL (reference sequence). The CDR3 consists of 18 residues. Trimming removed 5 bases at V and 7 bases at J, with 24 bases between. The CDR3 is CASSAGTGVGNSNSPLHF. CDR3 sequence (DNA): TGTGCCAGCAGCGCCGGGACGGGGGTCGGCAATTCGAATTCACCCCTCCACTTT.

The chain employs TRBV15 and TRBJ2-3; 12 nucleotides agree with TRBD2. Germline V CDR1 and CDR2: LNHNV, YYDKDF (reference sequence). This CDR3 spans 18 amino acids. Trimming at V came to 1 base and at J to 0 bases, leaving 5 bases not matched to a gene. The CDR3 loop reads CATSRGASGGGSTDTQYF. The CDR3 DNA reads as TGTGCCACCAGCAGAGGGGCTAGCGGGGGGGGAAGCACAGATACGCAGTATTTT.